These T cell receptor beta chains were read from a single sample in a study of low-dose radiotherapy and immunotherapy resistance in tumors. Using its own MiXCR run on the reads, TCRdb lists one record per CDR3 protein. This table has some 53,000 distinct CDR3 sequences, around 34% appearing once. The sample in question was PBMCs, obtained after low-dose radiotherapy plus immunotherapy. Source of these receptors: a male donor with rectosigmoid adenocarcinoma. Each CDR3 is given with its conserved first and last residue. D genes are given only for firm matches. The size of a clone is reported for some rows only, either as once, few or many, or as a class for expanded clones.

TRBV24-1	TRBJ2-5	15	few	NA	CATSGTDSLQETQYF	TGTGCCACCAGTGGCACGGACAGCCTCCAAGAGACCCAGTACTTC
TRBV7-2	TRBJ1-5	17	NA	TRBD1	CASSNDKIEQGIQPQHF	TGTGCCAGCAGCAACGATAAGATAGAACAGGGGATCCAGCCCCAGCATTTT
TRBV4-1	TRBJ2-2	15	NA	NA	CASSQDNGLAGELFF	TGCGCCAGCAGCCAAGATAACGGTCTCGCCGGGGAGCTGTTTTTT
TRBV5-6	TRBJ1-6	15	NA	NA	CASSPRGVNNSPLHF	TGTGCCAGCAGCCCCCGGGGGGTTAATAATTCACCCCTCCACTTT
TRBV4-1	TRBJ2-1	17	NA	TRBD2	CASSLRGSGSRYNEQFF	TGCGCCAGCAGCCTTCGGGGTAGCGGGAGTCGCTACAATGAGCAGTTCTTC
TRBV12-3/TRBV12-4	TRBJ2-7	15	many	TRBD1	CASGQGKSGVDEQYF	TGTGCCAGCGGACAGGGAAAATCCGGCGTGGACGAGCAGTACTTC
TRBV10-3	TRBJ1-2	14	NA	NA	CAIIGHEANYGYTF	TGTGCCATCATTGGACATGAAGCTAACTATGGCTACACCTTC
TRBV2	TRBJ2-6	15	many	TRBD1	CASNGQVRGANVLTF	TGTGCCAGCAACGGACAGGTCAGAGGGGCCAACGTCCTGACTTTC
TRBV5-8	TRBJ2-2	15	few	NA	CASSRGTTNTGELFF	TGTGCCAGCAGCAGAGGGACGACGAACACCGGGGAGCTGTTTTTT
TRBV18	TRBJ2-1	16	many	TRBD1	CASSPRSGQGNNEQFF	TGTGCCAGCTCACCCCGGTCGGGACAGGGGAACAATGAGCAGTTCTTC
TRBV21-1	TRBJ2-2	14	NA	NA	CASTRQGVAGELFF	TGTGCCAGCACCCGACAGGGCGTTGCCGGGGAGCTGTTTTTT
TRBV27	TRBJ2-3	13	many	NA	CAAARTRTDTQYF	TGTGCCGCCGCCAGGACCCGCACAGATACGCAGTATTTT
TRBV21-1	TRBJ1-1	12	many	NA	CASSPGNTEAFF	TGTGCCAGCAGCCCAGGGAACACTGAAGCTTTCTTT
TRBV15	TRBJ2-5	14	many	TRBD2	CATSTVGREETQYF	TGTGCCACCAGCACCGTGGGGAGGGAAGAGACCCAGTACTTC
TRBV7-8	TRBJ2-2	14	NA	NA	CASATQLNTGELFF	TGTGCCAGCGCTACGCAGCTGAACACCGGGGAGCTGTTTTTT
TRBV6-1	TRBJ1-4	14	NA	NA	CASRGPGSGGKLFF	TGTGCCAGCAGAGGTCCGGGCTCGGGTGGAAAACTGTTTTTT
TRBV28	TRBJ1-3	15	many	NA	CASRSYGTSGNTIYF	TGTGCCAGCAGATCCTACGGGACCTCTGGAAACACCATATATTTT